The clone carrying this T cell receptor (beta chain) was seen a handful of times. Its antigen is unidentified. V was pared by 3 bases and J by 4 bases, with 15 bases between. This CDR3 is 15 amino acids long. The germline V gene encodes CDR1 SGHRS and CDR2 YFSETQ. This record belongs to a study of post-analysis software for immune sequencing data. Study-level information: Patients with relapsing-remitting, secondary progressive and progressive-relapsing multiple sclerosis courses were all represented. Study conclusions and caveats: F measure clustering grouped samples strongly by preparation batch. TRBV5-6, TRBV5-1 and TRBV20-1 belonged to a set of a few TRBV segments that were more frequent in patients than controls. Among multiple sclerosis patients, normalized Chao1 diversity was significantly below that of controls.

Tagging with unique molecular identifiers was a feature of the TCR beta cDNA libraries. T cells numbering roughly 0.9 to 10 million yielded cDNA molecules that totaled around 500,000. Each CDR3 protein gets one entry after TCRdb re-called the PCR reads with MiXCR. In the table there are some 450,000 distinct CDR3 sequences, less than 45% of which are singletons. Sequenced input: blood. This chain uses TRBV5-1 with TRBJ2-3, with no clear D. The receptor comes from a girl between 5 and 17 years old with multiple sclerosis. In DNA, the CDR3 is TGCGCCAGCAGCTCCGCGCCCCGAACTTCAGATACGCAGTATTTT. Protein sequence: CASSSAPRTSDTQYF.